Reported below is one T cell receptor beta chain. Some clones are missing from TCRdb's copy, which holds only in-frame ones; the method was immunoSEQ multiplex PCR. Of approximately 58,000 clones in the sample, about 84% were seen once. These data originate in a study of blood T cell repertoires in COVID-19. On the study more broadly: The United States, Italy and Spain provided the acute and convalescent COVID-19 samples.

CDR3 size: 15 residues. Germline loops: CDR1 MNHNS, CDR2 SASEGT. The V and J ends lost 2 bases and 3 bases, in that order; junction bases with no gene match: 5. Material for sequencing was peripheral blood. V gene TRBV6-1 combines with J gene TRBJ1-1, with TRBD1 matching over 8 bases. The TCR sequence derives from a middle-aged man with active COVID-19. In DNA, the CDR3 is TGTGCCAGCAGTGAATATCAGGGGGCGTACACTGAAGCTTTCTTT. Protein sequence: CASSEYQGAYTEAFF.